This T cell receptor beta chain was obtained from a study of shared clonotypes between healthy human individuals. Produced via immunoSEQ multiplex PCR; TCRdb's table is partial and in-frame only. The sample has around 330,000 clones, around two thirds seen once. Trimming at V came to 2 bases and at J to 1 base, leaving 11 bases not matched to a gene. Germline V gives CDR1 MNHEY, CDR2 SMNVEV (reference sequence). This CDR3 contains 19 residues. Study-level points and caveats: Clonotypes that were shared across a handful of donors made up approximately 5% of naive CD4 clonotypes.

As for this clone: Antigen specificity is unknown.

The sample consisted of memory CD4+ T cells sorted from blood. Subset indicated: CD45RA-negative fraction. The V gene is TRBV27, the J gene TRBJ2-7; 13 bases map to TRBD2. The sequence derives from a young man in good health. CDR3 bases: TGTGCCAGCAGTTTAGGCCGTCCGGGACTAGCGGGGCAATCCTACGAGCAGTACTTC. Protein: CASSLGRPGLAGQSYEQYF.